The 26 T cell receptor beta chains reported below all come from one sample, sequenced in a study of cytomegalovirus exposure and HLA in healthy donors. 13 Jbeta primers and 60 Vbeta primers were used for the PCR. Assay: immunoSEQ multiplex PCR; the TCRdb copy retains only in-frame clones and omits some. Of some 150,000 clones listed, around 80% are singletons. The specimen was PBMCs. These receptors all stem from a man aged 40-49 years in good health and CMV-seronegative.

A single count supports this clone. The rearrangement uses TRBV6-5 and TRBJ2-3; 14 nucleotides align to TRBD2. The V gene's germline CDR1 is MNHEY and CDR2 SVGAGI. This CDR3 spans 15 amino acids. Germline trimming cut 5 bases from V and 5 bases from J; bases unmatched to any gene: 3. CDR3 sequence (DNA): TGTGCCAGCAGTGGGACTAGCGGGAGTGTAGATACGCAGTATTTT. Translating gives CASSGTSGSVDTQYF.

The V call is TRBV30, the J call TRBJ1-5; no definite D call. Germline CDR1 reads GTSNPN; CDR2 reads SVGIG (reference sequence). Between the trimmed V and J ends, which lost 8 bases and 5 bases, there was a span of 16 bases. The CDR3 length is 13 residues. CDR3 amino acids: CAASPGLDQPQHF. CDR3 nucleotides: TGTGCCGCGAGTCCAGGATTGGATCAGCCCCAGCATTTT.

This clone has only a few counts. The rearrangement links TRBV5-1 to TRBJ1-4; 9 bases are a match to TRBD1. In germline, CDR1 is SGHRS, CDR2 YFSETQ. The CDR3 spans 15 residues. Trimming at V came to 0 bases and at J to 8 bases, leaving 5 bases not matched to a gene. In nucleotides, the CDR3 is TGCGCCAGCAGCTTGGTCCCGGACAGGGGCGAAAAACTGTTTTTT. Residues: CASSLVPDRGEKLFF.

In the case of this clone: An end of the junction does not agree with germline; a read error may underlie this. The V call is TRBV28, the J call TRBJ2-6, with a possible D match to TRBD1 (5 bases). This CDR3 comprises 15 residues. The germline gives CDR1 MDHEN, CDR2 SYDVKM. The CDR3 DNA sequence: TGTGCCAGCAGTTTATCCCTTTCTGGGGCCAACGGCCTGACTTTC. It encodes CASSLSLSGANGLTF.

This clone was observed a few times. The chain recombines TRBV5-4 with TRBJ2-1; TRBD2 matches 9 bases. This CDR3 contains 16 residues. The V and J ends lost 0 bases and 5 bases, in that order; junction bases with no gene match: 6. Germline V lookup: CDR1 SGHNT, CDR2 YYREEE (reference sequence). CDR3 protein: CASSLDWTSVNNEQFF. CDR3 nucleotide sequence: TGTGCCAGCAGCTTGGATTGGACTAGCGTCAACAATGAGCAGTTCTTC.

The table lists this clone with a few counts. CDR3 bases: TGTGCCAGCGGGCAGCACGCAACTAATGAAAAACTGTTTTTT. Residues: CASGQHATNEKLFF. The V gene is TRBV2, the J gene TRBJ1-4; D is ambiguous. The CDR3 runs 14 residues. Between the trimmed V and J ends, which lost 8 bases and 0 bases, there was a span of 10 bases. Germline CDR1 reads SNHLY; CDR2 reads FYNNEI.

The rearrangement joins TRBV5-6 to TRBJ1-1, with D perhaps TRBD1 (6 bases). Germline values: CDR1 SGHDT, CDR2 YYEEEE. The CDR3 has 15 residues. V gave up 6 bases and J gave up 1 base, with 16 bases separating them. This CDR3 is CASKQGPNPNTEAFF. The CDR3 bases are TGTGCCAGCAAACAGGGCCCGAACCCGAACACTGAAGCTTTCTTT.

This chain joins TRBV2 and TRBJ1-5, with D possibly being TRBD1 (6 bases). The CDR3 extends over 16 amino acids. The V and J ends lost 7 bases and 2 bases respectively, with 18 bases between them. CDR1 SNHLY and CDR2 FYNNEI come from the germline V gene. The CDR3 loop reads CASMASYRDGNQPQHF. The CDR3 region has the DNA TGTGCCAGCATGGCCAGCTACAGGGACGGCAATCAGCCCCAGCATTTT.

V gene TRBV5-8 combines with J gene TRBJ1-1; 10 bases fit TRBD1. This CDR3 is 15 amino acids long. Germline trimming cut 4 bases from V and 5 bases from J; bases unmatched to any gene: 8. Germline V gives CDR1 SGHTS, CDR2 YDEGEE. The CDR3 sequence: CASSLGQGGTTEAFF. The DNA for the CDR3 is TGTGCCAGCAGCCTAGGACAGGGGGGAACGACTGAAGCTTTCTTT.

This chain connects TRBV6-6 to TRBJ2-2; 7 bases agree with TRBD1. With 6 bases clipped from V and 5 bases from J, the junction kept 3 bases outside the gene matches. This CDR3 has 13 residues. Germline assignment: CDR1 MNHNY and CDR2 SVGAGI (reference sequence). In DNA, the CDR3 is TGTGCCAGCAGAACACAGGGGACCGGGGAGCTGTTTTTT. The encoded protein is CASRTQGTGELFF.

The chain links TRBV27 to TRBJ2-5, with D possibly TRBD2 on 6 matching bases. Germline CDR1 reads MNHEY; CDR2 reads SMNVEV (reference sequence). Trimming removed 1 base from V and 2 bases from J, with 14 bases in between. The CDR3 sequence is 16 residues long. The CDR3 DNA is TGTGCCAGCAGTTTATGGGGAGGATTCAATCAAGAGACCCAGTACTTC. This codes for CASSLWGGFNQETQYF.

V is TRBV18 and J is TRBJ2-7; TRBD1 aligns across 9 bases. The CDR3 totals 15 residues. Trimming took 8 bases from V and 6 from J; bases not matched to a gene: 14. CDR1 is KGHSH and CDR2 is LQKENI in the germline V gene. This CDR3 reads CASRLSTGQGTEQYF. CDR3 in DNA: TGTGCCAGCCGCCTGTCGACGGGACAGGGAACCGAGCAGTACTTC.

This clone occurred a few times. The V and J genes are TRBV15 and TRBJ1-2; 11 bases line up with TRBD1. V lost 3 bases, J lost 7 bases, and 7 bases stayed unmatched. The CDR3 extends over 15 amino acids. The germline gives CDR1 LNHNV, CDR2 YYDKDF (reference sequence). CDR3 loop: CATSSHGQGASGYTF. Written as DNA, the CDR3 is TGTGCCACCAGCAGTCACGGACAGGGGGCGTCTGGCTACACCTTC.

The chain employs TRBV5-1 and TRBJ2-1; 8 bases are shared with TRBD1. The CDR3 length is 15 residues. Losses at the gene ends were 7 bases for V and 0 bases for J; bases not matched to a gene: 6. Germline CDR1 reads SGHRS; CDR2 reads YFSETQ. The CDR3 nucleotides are TGCGCCAGCGGCAACCAGGGGGCCTCCTACAATGAGCAGTTCTTC. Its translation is CASGNQGASYNEQFF.

The CDR3 loop reads CASSLGGKLNTEAFF. The CDR3 nucleotides read TGTGCCAGCAGTTTGGGAGGTAAATTGAACACTGAAGCTTTCTTT. The V gene is TRBV28, the J gene TRBJ1-1; D not resolved. This CDR3 has 15 amino acids. Deletions cut 3 bases from V and 0 bases from J, with 11 bases between. Germline V gives CDR1 MDHEN, CDR2 SYDVKM.

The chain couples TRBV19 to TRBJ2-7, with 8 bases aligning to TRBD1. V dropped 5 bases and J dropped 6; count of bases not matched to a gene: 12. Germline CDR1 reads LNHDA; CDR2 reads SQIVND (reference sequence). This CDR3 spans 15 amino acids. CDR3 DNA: TGTGCCAGTAGTGGAACCGGGACAGGCGCCGGCGAGCAGTACTTC. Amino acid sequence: CASSGTGTGAGEQYF.

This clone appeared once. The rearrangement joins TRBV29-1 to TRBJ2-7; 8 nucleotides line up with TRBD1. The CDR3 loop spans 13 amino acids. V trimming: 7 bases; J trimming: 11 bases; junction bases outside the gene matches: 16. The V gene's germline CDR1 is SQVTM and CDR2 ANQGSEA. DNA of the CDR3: TGCAGCGGGCGAGGGGCCAGGGGGCGGAGAGAGTACTTC. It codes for CSGRGARGRREYF.

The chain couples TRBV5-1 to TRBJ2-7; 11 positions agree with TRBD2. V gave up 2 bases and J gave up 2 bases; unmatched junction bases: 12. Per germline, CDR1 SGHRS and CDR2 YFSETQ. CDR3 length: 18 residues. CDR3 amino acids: CASSLLAPLAGGPYEQYF. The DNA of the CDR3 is TGCGCCAGCAGCTTATTAGCACCCCTAGCGGGAGGTCCCTACGAGCAGTACTTC.

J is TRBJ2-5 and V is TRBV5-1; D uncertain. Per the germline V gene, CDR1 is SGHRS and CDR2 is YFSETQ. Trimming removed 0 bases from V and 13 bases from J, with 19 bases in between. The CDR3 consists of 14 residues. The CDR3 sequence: CASSLAVTDSLRYF. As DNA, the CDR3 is TGCGCCAGCAGCTTGGCCGTCACAGATTCCTTAAGGTACTTC.

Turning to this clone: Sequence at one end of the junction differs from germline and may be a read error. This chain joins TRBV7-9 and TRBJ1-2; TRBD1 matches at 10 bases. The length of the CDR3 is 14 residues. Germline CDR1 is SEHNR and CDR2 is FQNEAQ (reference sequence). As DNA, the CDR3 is TGTTCCAGCAGTTTCGGACAGGGGGACTATGGCTACACCTTC. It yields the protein CSSSFGQGDYGYTF.

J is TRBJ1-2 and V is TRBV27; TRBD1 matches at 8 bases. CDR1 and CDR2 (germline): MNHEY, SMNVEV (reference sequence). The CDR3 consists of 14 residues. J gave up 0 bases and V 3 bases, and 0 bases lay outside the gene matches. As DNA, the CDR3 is TGTGCCAGCAGTTTGGACAGGGCTAACTATGGCTACACCTTC. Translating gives CASSLDRANYGYTF.

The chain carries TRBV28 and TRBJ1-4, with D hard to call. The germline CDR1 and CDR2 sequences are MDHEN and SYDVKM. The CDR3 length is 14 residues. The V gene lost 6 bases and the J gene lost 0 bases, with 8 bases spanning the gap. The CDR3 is CASRLTATNEKLFF. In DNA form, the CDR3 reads TGTGCCAGCAGATTAACGGCAACTAATGAAAAACTGTTTTTT.

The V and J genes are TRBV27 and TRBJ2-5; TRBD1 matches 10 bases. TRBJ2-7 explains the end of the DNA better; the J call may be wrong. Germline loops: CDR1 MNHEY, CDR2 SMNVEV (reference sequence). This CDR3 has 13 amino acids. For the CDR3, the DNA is TGTGCCAGCAGGGACAGGGGGACCTACGAGCAGTACTTC. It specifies CASRDRGTYEQYF.

CDR3 coding DNA: TGTGCCAGCAGCCGTGGACAGGGAAATTCACCCCTCCACTTT. The encoded protein is CASSRGQGNSPLHF. This chain connects TRBV6-5 to TRBJ1-6; TRBD1 agrees at 8 bases. The CDR3 loop spans 14 amino acids. V was clipped by 6 bases and J by 7 bases; unmatched bases: 5. Per germline, CDR1 MNHEY and CDR2 SVGAGI.

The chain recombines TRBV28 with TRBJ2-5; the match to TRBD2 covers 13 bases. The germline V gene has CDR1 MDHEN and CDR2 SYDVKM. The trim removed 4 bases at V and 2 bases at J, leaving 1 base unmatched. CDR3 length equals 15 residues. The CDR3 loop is CASSWGLAGQETQYF. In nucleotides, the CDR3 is TGTGCCAGCAGTTGGGGACTAGCGGGGCAAGAGACCCAGTACTTC. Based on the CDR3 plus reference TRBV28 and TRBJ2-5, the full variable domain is DVKVTQSSRYLVKRTGEKVFLECVQDMDHENMFWYRQDPGLGLRLIYFSYDVKMKEKGDIPEGYSVSREKKERFSLILESASTNQTSMYLCASSWGLAGQETQYFGPGTRLLVL.

Here the CDR3 reads CASSSGLASNPVHEQYF. DNA of the CDR3: TGTGCCAGCAGCTCCGGACTAGCCTCGAACCCGGTCCACGAGCAGTACTTC. The V gene is TRBV13, the J gene TRBJ2-7; 8 bases are shared with TRBD2. Germline assignment: CDR1 PRHDT and CDR2 FYEKMQ (reference sequence). The CDR3 sequence is 17 residues long. V lost 4 bases to trimming and J lost 5 bases; unmatched junction nucleotides: 16.